This is a list of T cell receptor beta chains from one sample in a study of T cell changes during pregnancy in multiple sclerosis. Sequencing was performed with immunoSEQ multiplex PCR; in TCRdb, only in-frame clones are kept and a portion is missing. The profile shows around 37,000 clones, more than 75% of them singletons. The sample in question was CD8+ T cells from peripheral blood mononuclear cells, obtained in the third trimester of pregnancy. These receptors came from a female donor with multiple sclerosis, enrolled in a pregnancy study. Each CDR3 is given with its conserved first and last residue. A D gene is named only where the DNA matches it firmly. Expanded clones get a size class; other rows say once, few or many, or leave the size out.

D gene	V gene	J gene	clone size	CDR3 protein	CDR3 DNA
TRBD1	TRBV10-3	TRBJ2-7	NA	CAISGTGSYEQYF	TGTGCCATCAGCGGGACAGGCTCCTACGAGCAGTACTTC
TRBD2	TRBV6-4	TRBJ2-1	NA	CASSPSGGANNEQFF	TGTGCCAGCAGTCCTAGCGGGGGGGCCAATAATGAGCAGTTCTTC
NA	TRBV19	TRBJ2-2	NA	CASSIVRDTGELFF	TGTGCCAGTAGTATAGTGAGGGACACCGGGGAGCTGTTTTTT
NA	TRBV19	TRBJ2-1	NA	CASSWGPNEQFF	TGTGCCAGTAGTTGGGGGCCCAATGAGCAGTTCTTC
TRBD1	TRBV6-4	TRBJ2-1	NA	CASSESVDRGGYNEQFF	TGTGCCAGCAGTGAATCTGTGGACAGGGGTGGTTACAATGAGCAGTTCTTC
NA	TRBV7-2	TRBJ1-6	NA	CASSWVGGTLHF	TGTGCCAGCAGCTGGGTGGGGGGAACCCTCCACTTT
TRBD1	TRBV6-5	TRBJ2-7	NA	CASSRQGAVYEQYF	TGTGCCAGCAGTCGACAGGGGGCGGTCTACGAGCAGTACTTC
TRBD2	TRBV19	TRBJ2-2	NA	CASAILAGSAGELFF	TGTGCCAGCGCTATACTAGCGGGGTCGGCCGGGGAGCTGTTTTTT
TRBD2	TRBV7-2	TRBJ2-2	NA	CASSLLAGETTGELFF	TGTGCCAGCAGCCTACTAGCGGGTGAAACCACCGGGGAGCTGTTTTTT
NA	TRBV9	TRBJ1-1	NA	CASSVAQGMGTEAFF	TGTGCCAGCAGCGTAGCTCAGGGGATGGGCACTGAAGCTTTCTTT
NA	TRBV5-6	TRBJ2-7	NA	CASSPDSSVYEQYF	TGTGCCAGCAGCCCCGACAGCTCAGTCTACGAGCAGTACTTC
TRBD1	TRBV5-4	TRBJ2-1	NA	CASTSGGSYNEQFF	TGTGCCAGCACCTCAGGGGGTTCCTACAATGAGCAGTTCTTC
TRBD1	TRBV4-1	TRBJ1-2	once	CASSRGTATNYGYTF	TGCGCCAGCAGCCGCGGGACAGCCACTAACTATGGCTACACCTTC
NA	TRBV7-9	TRBJ1-2	NA	CASSSTRWGGYGYTF	TGTGCCAGCAGCTCCACCAGGTGGGGGGGTTATGGCTACACCTTC
NA	TRBV6-5	TRBJ2-5	NA	CASSPPRGIQETQYF	TGTGCCAGCAGCCCTCCCCGGGGGATTCAAGAGACCCAGTACTTC
NA	TRBV9	TRBJ2-5	once	CASSARLGGGRETQYF	TGTGCCAGCAGCGCCCGTCTCGGGGGAGGTCGAGAGACCCAGTACTTC
NA	TRBV6-4	TRBJ2-3	NA	CASSDSAGHTDTQYF	TGTGCCAGCAGTGACTCCGCAGGGCACACAGATACGCAGTATTTT
TRBD1	TRBV5-6	TRBJ1-2	NA	CASSHRDSPLYGYTF	TGTGCCAGCAGCCACCGGGACAGTCCGCTCTATGGCTACACCTTC
TRBD1	TRBV2	TRBJ1-6	once	CAINGGTGFSPLHF	TGTGCCATAAATGGGGGGACAGGCTTTTCACCCCTCCACTTT
NA	TRBV6-5	TRBJ1-1	NA	CASSTAGATEAFF	TGTGCCAGCAGTACGGCAGGGGCCACTGAAGCTTTCTTT
TRBD2	TRBV4-3	TRBJ2-1	NA	CASSQGVGRGDEQFF	TGCGCCAGCAGCCAAGGAGTAGGGAGGGGCGATGAGCAGTTCTTC
NA	TRBV6-5	TRBJ2-2	few	CASSPLQGNTGELFF	TGTGCCAGCAGTCCCCTCCAGGGGAACACCGGGGAGCTGTTTTTT
NA	TRBV6-5	TRBJ2-7	NA	CASSYSVSRSYEQYF	TGTGCCAGCAGTTATTCAGTCTCTAGGTCCTACGAGCAGTACTTC
TRBD1	TRBV5-6	TRBJ1-1	NA	CASSLAQEGAVVTEAFF	TGTGCCAGCAGCTTGGCCCAAGAGGGGGCTGTTGTCACTGAAGCTTTCTTT
NA	TRBV27	TRBJ2-1	NA	CASSLRGDVRVPYNEQFF	TGTGCCAGCAGTTTGCGCGGCGACGTCCGGGTCCCCTACAATGAGCAGTTCTTC
TRBD2	TRBV5-1	TRBJ2-3	NA	CASSPANGGGLDTQYF	TGCGCCAGCAGCCCCGCCAACGGGGGGGGGTTAGATACGCAGTATTTT
NA	TRBV5-8	TRBJ2-3	NA	CASSATGNTDTQYF	TGTGCCAGCAGCGCAACGGGGAACACAGATACGCAGTATTTT
NA	TRBV13	TRBJ1-1	NA	CASSLAPGGTEAFF	TGTGCCAGCAGCTTAGCTCCCGGGGGAACTGAAGCTTTCTTT
NA	TRBV5-8	TRBJ2-3	NA	CASSFFTGLSTDTQYF	TGTGCCAGCTCCTTTTTCACAGGGCTAAGCACAGATACGCAGTATTTT
TRBD1	TRBV6-5	TRBJ1-4	many	CASSYGGGREKLFF	TGTGCCAGCAGTTATGGAGGGGGCAGGGAAAAACTGTTTTTT
TRBD1	TRBV5-4	TRBJ2-2	NA	CASSVIDRGAGELFF	TGTGCCAGCAGCGTTATCGACAGGGGCGCCGGGGAGCTGTTTTTT
NA	TRBV6-1	TRBJ2-2	NA	CASSEYGIGQTTNTGELFF	TGTGCCAGCAGTGAATATGGAATCGGACAGACGACGAACACCGGGGAGCTGTTTTTT
TRBD2	TRBV4-2	TRBJ2-5	few	CASSQDGSGGQETQYF	TGTGCCAGCAGCCAAGATGGTAGCGGGGGACAAGAGACCCAGTACTTC
NA	TRBV19	TRBJ1-3	NA	CASSNYPGEGNTIYF	TGTGCCAGTAGCAACTACCCAGGGGAAGGAAACACCATATATTTT
TRBD1	TRBV27	TRBJ1-1	once	CASSFRQGAAMNTEAFF	TGTGCCAGCAGTTTTCGACAGGGGGCGGCGATGAACACTGAAGCTTTCTTT
NA	TRBV28	TRBJ1-5	NA	CASSSPSASNQPQHF	TGTGCCAGCAGTTCCCCCAGCGCTAGCAATCAGCCCCAGCATTTT
NA	TRBV27	TRBJ2-3	NA	CASSLGGEPVTDTQYF	TGTGCCAGCAGCCTAGGCGGGGAACCTGTCACAGATACGCAGTATTTT
TRBD2	TRBV6-4	TRBJ2-3	NA	CASSASGGSDTQYF	TGTGCCAGCAGTGCTAGCGGGGGCTCAGATACGCAGTATTTT
TRBD1	TRBV7-9	TRBJ2-5	NA	CASSRDRGKETQYF	TGTGCCAGCAGCCGGGACAGGGGGAAAGAGACCCAGTACTTC
NA	TRBV30	TRBJ1-5	NA	CAWSAQDWNQPQHF	TGTGCCTGGAGTGCCCAGGACTGGAATCAGCCCCAGCATTTT
TRBD1	TRBV6-4	TRBJ1-2	few	CASRPHLFSQGAHGYTF	TGTGCCAGCAGACCACATTTATTTTCACAGGGGGCACATGGCTACACCTTC
NA	TRBV7-2	TRBJ2-7	NA	CASSSWTAYEQYF	TGTGCCAGCAGCTCCTGGACAGCCTACGAGCAGTACTTC
NA	TRBV6-1	TRBJ1-1	once	CASRDPGVGTEAFF	TGTGCCAGCAGGGACCCGGGGGTGGGAACGGAAGCTTTCTTT
TRBD1	TRBV4-1	TRBJ2-6	NA	CASSRVGTAISGANVLTF	TGCGCCAGCAGCCGAGTTGGGACAGCGATCTCTGGGGCCAACGTCCTGACTTTC
TRBD1	TRBV5-1	TRBJ2-1	NA	CASSLVHIGPGGMNEQFF	TGCGCCAGCAGCTTGGTCCACATAGGCCCAGGGGGCATGAATGAGCAGTTCTTC
NA	TRBV19	TRBJ1-1	NA	CASTGTYEAFF	TGTGCCAGTACCGGTACCTATGAAGCTTTCTTT
NA	TRBV29-1	TRBJ1-2	NA	CSVVVDGYTF	TGCAGCGTTGTAGTGGATGGCTACACCTTC
TRBD1	TRBV30	TRBJ1-1	NA	CAWSAGQRLEAFF	TGTGCCTGGAGTGCGGGACAGAGACTGGAAGCTTTCTTT